The clone carrying this TCR beta chain was counted once. V lost 6 bases and J lost 5, with 8 bases in between. The CDR3 runs to 12 residues. Germline lookup yields CDR1 MNHEY and CDR2 SVGAGI. These data belong to a study of CD8 T cells in Susac syndrome. The RNA input was roughly 0.45 to 1 ug, and it was reverse transcribed with random hexamers. One entry per CDR3 protein results from TCRdb running MiXCR on the immunoSEQ multiplex PCR reads. The sample contains around 160,000 distinct CDR3 sequences, 85% to 95% of which appear only once. The source material was CD4+ T cells from PBMCs. The TCR originated in a human donor in good health. This chain links TRBV6-5 with TRBJ2-4, with D perhaps assigned TRBD1 or TRBD2 (5 bases each). CDR3 sequence: CASSWDQNIQYF. In DNA, the CDR3 is TGTGCCAGCAGCTGGGACCAAAACATTCAGTACTTC.